Here is one T cell receptor beta chain with its context. Its antigen is not known. Germline lookup yields CDR1 LGHDT and CDR2 YNNKEL (reference sequence). Trimming removed 4 bases from V and 9 bases from J; junction bases left unmatched: 11. The CDR3 extends over 16 amino acids. MiXCR was run by TCRdb on the 5' RACE reads, yielding one entry per CDR3 protein. The sample contains 300,000 to 350,000 distinct CDR3 sequences, about 10% of which appear only once. This specimen comes from a study of T cells after yellow fever vaccination. Study conclusions and caveats: Repertoires sorted by FACS could include abundant clonotypes that are contaminants from the bulk population. A small proportion of clonotypes was detected in both the CD4 and CD8 compartments.

This TCR was recovered from a man younger than 35 who received the YFV17D yellow fever vaccine. This sequence joins TRBV3-1 and TRBJ1-6; 8 nucleotides line up with TRBD1. Sequenced material: CD4+ T cells sorted from PBMCs, taken 45 days after the yellow fever booster vaccination. The DNA of the CDR3 is TGTGCCAGCAGCCTTTGGGGCAGGGGGCAAAGTTCACCCCTCCACTTT. Its translation is CASSLWGRGQSSPLHF.